This TCR beta chain appears in the sequencing data of a study of blood T cell repertoires in COVID-19. For the study at large: The samples span acute and convalescent COVID-19 from the United States, Italy and Spain.

This CDR3 comprises 13 residues. The V segment lost 7 bases and the J segment 6 bases; nucleotides outside the gene matches: 9. The germline gives CDR1 SNHLY, CDR2 FYNNEI. Data came from immunoSEQ multiplex PCR; TCRdb stores just in-frame clones and leaves some out. The sample has 150,000 to 200,000 clones, more than 75% seen once; the top ten hold 6%. The clonotype originates from a woman between 40 and 55 years old with COVID-19, enrolled during active disease. The chain has TRBV2 and TRBJ2-7; TRBD2 matches at 7 bases. The specimen sequenced was peripheral blood. The CDR3 loop reads CASKGSREAEQYF. CDR3 DNA sequence: TGTGCCAGCAAAGGATCCCGGGAGGCCGAGCAGTACTTC.